The 26 T cell receptor beta chains listed next were all sequenced from one sample in a study of blood T cells in healthy people across ages. It was with a sample-barcoded 5' primer and a J-beta primer mix that a second PCR of roughly 7 to 12 cycles was run. One entry per CDR3 protein results from TCRdb running MiXCR on the 5' RACE reads. Of about 640,000 distinct CDR3 sequences detected, around 43% appear once; the ten largest clones hold about 30%. The sample comprised blood. The receptor set was obtained from a man older than 75 in good health.

The genes are TRBV11-2 and TRBJ1-5; D is possibly TRBD1 (5 bases). The germline V gene encodes CDR1 SGHAT and CDR2 FQNNGV. CDR3 length: 15 amino acids. V was trimmed by 0 bases and J by 0 bases, leaving 6 bases between them. CDR3 bases: TGTGCCAGCAGCTTAGAAAGGGGTAGCAATCAGCCCCAGCATTTT. It yields the protein CASSLERGSNQPQHF.

The count of this clonotype is one. A read error may be the cause here, since a much bigger clone is one base away. The chain joins TRBV29-1 to TRBJ2-5; no reliable D call. Near its end, the DNA agrees better with TRBJ2-4, so the J call may be wrong. In germline, CDR1 is SQVTM, CDR2 ANQGSEA. This CDR3 has 13 residues. CDR3 nucleotide sequence: TGCAGCGCCTCCCCGGAGACCGAAAACATTCAGTACTTC. It is translated as CSASPETENIQYF.

The chain is built from TRBV5-1 and TRBJ1-2; no clear D. The CDR3 spans 11 residues. In germline, CDR1 is SGHRS, CDR2 YFSETQ. With 5 bases removed from V and 4 bases from J, the gap between germline ends came to 6 bases. The CDR3 loop reads CASRDGYGYTF. The CDR3 coding sequence is TGCGCCAGCAGGGATGGCTATGGCTACACCTTC.

This chain uses TRBV7-2 with TRBJ2-6; weak D call: TRBD1 (5 bases). Trimming took off 3 bases at V and 2 bases at J, with 8 bases between the two ends. From germline, CDR1 is SGHTA and CDR2 FQGNSA. This CDR3 has 15 residues. The CDR3 DNA is TGTGCCAGCAGCTTGTCAGGGACTGGGGCCAACGTCCTGACTTTC. Translation: CASSLSGTGANVLTF.

The J gene is TRBJ1-1, the V gene TRBV10-1; 8 bases map to TRBD1. CDR3 length equals 12 residues. After removal of 6 bases from V and 4 bases from J, the junction contained 1 base not matched to a gene. CDR1 and CDR2 from the germline V gene are WNHNN and SYGVQD (reference sequence). In DNA form, the CDR3 reads TGCGCCAGCAGCGGACAGGGCACTGAAGCTTTCTTT. Amino acid sequence: CASSGQGTEAFF.

This clonotype was detected a few times. The rearrangement links TRBV7-2 to TRBJ2-4, with TRBD1 matching 8 bases. CDR1 and CDR2 from the germline V gene are SGHTA and FQGNSA. V lost 5 bases to trimming and J lost 6 bases; unmatched junction nucleotides: 12. The CDR3 sequence is 16 residues long. The CDR3 here is CASSHLSTGEANIQYF. CDR3 nucleotides: TGTGCCAGCAGCCACTTATCGACAGGGGAAGCAAACATTCAGTACTTC. Looking up the rest from reference TRBV7-2 and TRBJ2-4 gives the full variable domain: GAGVSQSPSNKVTEKGKDVELRCDPISGHTALYWYRQSLGQGLEFLIYFQGNSAPDKSGLPSDRFSAERTGGSVSTLTIQRTQQEDSAVYLCASSHLSTGEANIQYFGAGTRLSVL.

This sequence joins TRBV6-2 or TRBV6-3 and TRBJ2-5; either TRBD1 or TRBD2 may fit D (5 bases each). Germline CDR1 MNHEY, CDR2 SVGEGT. V shed 7 bases and J shed 11 bases, with 26 bases lying between them. This CDR3 has 15 residues. The CDR3 DNA reads TGTGCCAGCATCAAAGACGGGGATCTGGGGGATGAGCAGTACTTC. Protein sequence: CASIKDGDLGDEQYF.

This chain joins TRBV6-2 or TRBV6-3 and TRBJ2-1; the D is unclear. Trimming stripped 2 bases from V and 0 bases from J, with 11 bases between. Germline V lookup: CDR1 MNHEY, CDR2 SVGEGT. This CDR3 comprises 16 residues. The CDR3 protein is CASSYGPVLSYNEQFF. The CDR3 DNA reads as TGTGCCAGCAGTTACGGTCCCGTTCTCTCCTACAATGAGCAGTTCTTC.

This clonotype was detected once. This chain links TRBV5-5 with TRBJ2-3; no clear D. CDR3 size: 12 residues. The germline CDR1 and CDR2 sequences are SGHKS and YYEKEE (reference sequence). Trimming left V 5 bases short and J 5 bases short, with 9 bases between. As DNA, the CDR3 is TGTGCCAGCAGATTTTTGGGAGATACGCAGTATTTT. As protein: CASRFLGDTQYF. Filled out from reference TRBV5-5 and TRBJ2-3, the complete variable domain reads DAGVTQSPTHLIKTRGQQVTLRCSPISGHKSVSWYQQVLGQGPQFIFQYYEKEERGRGNFPDRFSARQFPNYSSELNVNALLLGDSALYLCASRFLGDTQYFGPGTRLTVL.

In regard to this clonotype: At one end, the junction sequence differs from germline, possibly due to a read error. The chain links TRBV7-2 to TRBJ2-3, with D perhaps given as TRBD1 or TRBD2 (5 bases each). The CDR3 sequence is 15 residues long. Per germline, CDR1 SGHTA and CDR2 FQGNSA. In nucleotides, the CDR3 is TGTGCCGGCAGCCCCAACGTGGGGGTCACAGATACGCAGTATTTT. It yields the protein CAGSPNVGVTDTQYF.

This clonotype was detected only a few times. V gene TRBV25-1 combines with J gene TRBJ2-3; 8 nucleotides match TRBD2. The CDR3 is made up of 18 amino acids. The germline gives CDR1 MGHDK, CDR2 SYGVNS. V was clipped by 2 bases and J by 0 bases; unmatched bases: 10. CDR3 in amino acids: CASSEHGRAGASTDTQYF. CDR3 nucleotide sequence: TGTGCCAGCAGTGAACACGGGAGGGCAGGGGCTAGCACAGATACGCAGTATTTT.

The chain employs TRBV4-3 and TRBJ2-2; 8 positions agree with TRBD2. This CDR3 is 16 amino acids long. The V gene's germline CDR1 is LGHNA and CDR2 YSLEER. The ends lost 2 bases at V and 6 bases at J; junction bases unmatched: 8. This chain's CDR3 is CASSQIGLAGAGELFF. CDR3 nucleotides: TGCGCCAGCAGCCAAATCGGCCTAGCGGGTGCCGGGGAGCTGTTTTTT.

This clonotype showed up many times. This chain links TRBV12-3 or TRBV12-4 with TRBJ1-2; D call uncertain. The CDR3 is 12 residues long. V gave up 6 bases and J gave up 8 bases, with 13 bases separating them. The CDR3 DNA follows: TGTGCCAGCAGCTCGGATCAAAGGGGCTACACCTTC. Protein sequence: CASSSDQRGYTF.

The chain couples TRBV10-3 to TRBJ2-3; no reliable D call. The germline V gene has CDR1 ENHRY and CDR2 SYGVKD. Trimming removed 8 bases from V and 2 bases from J, with 8 bases in between. The CDR3 contains 12 residues. As DNA, the CDR3 is TGTGCCATCGCTGACAACACAGATACGCAGTATTTT. It yields the protein CAIADNTDTQYF.

This clonotype was detected a few times. This rearrangement joins TRBV9 to TRBJ2-1, with 12 nucleotides matching TRBD2. With V trimmed by 0 bases and J by 5 bases, 9 bases remained unmatched. This CDR3 has 18 amino acids. CDR1 is SGDLS, CDR2 YYNGEE, per germline. CDR3 sequence (DNA): TGTGCCAGCAGCGTAGTCCCCAGGACTAGCGGGGCTAACAATGAGCAGTTCTTC. Its translation is CASSVVPRTSGANNEQFF.

The J gene is TRBJ2-3, the V gene TRBV6-2 or TRBV6-3; 14 nucleotides line up with TRBD2. The CDR3 is 18 amino acids. J gave up 7 bases and V 2 bases, and 11 bases lay outside the gene matches. Germline V gives CDR1 MNHEY, CDR2 SVGEGT. CDR3 region: CASSYPRLAGGPVNTQYF. For the CDR3, the DNA is TGTGCCAGCAGTTACCCTCGACTAGCGGGGGGGCCAGTCAATACGCAGTATTTT.

This chain connects TRBV24-1 to TRBJ2-5; D may be TRBD1 (5 bases). Germline CDR1 reads KGHDR; CDR2 reads SFDVKD. This CDR3 is 14 amino acids long. V was pared by 1 base and J by 10 bases, with 15 bases between. The CDR3: CATSDFNTGTVQYF. The CDR3 bases are TGTGCCACCAGTGATTTCAATACAGGAACGGTCCAGTACTTC.

The gene calls are TRBV7-2 and TRBJ2-5, with D unresolved. The germline gives CDR1 SGHTA, CDR2 FQGNSA. Deletions cut 5 bases from V and 11 bases from J, with 15 bases between. The CDR3 is made up of 12 amino acids. CDR3 sequence reads: CASSKEVGEQYF. In DNA, the CDR3 is TGTGCCAGCAGCAAAGAGGTGGGTGAGCAGTACTTC.

J is TRBJ1-4 and V is TRBV7-9, with TRBD1 as a possible D gene (5 bases). The CDR3 loop spans 14 amino acids. V was pared by 5 bases and J by 7 bases, with 14 bases between. CDR1 and CDR2 from the germline V gene are SEHNR and FQNEAQ (reference sequence). CDR3 nucleotide sequence: TGTGCCAGCAGCCGGGGGGGGAATGGTGAAAAACTGTTTTTT. Translated: CASSRGGNGEKLFF.

The sample holds a few counts of this clonotype. The V gene is TRBV11-1, the J gene TRBJ2-7; 15 bases line up with TRBD2. Near its end, the DNA agrees better with TRBJ2-5, so the J call may be wrong. The germline CDR1 and CDR2 sequences are SGHAT and FQDESV (reference sequence). The CDR3 length is 17 residues. As DNA, the CDR3 is TGTGCCAGCAGCTCCTCAGGACTAGCGGGAGGGGGAGAGACCCAGTACTTC. This sequence encodes CASSSSGLAGGGETQYF.

This clonotype was counted at least ten times. The chain is built from TRBV5-1 and TRBJ2-1; D is undetermined. CDR3 length equals 14 residues. V was shortened by 0 bases and J by 1 base, with 5 bases between the two germline ends. The germline V gene encodes CDR1 SGHRS and CDR2 YFSETQ. Here the CDR3 reads CASSLGQSYNEQFF. CDR3 in DNA: TGCGCCAGCAGCTTGGGTCAATCCTACAATGAGCAGTTCTTC. Based on the CDR3 plus reference TRBV5-1 and TRBJ2-1, the full variable domain is KAGVTQTPRYLIKTRGQQVTLSCSPISGHRSVSWYQQTPGQGLQFLFEYFSETQRNKGNFPGRFSGRQFSNSRSEMNVSTLELGDSALYLCASSLGQSYNEQFFGPGTRLTVL.

This clonotype turned up a few times. This chain connects TRBV6-1 to TRBJ1-2; TRBD1 might be the D (5 bases). The length of the CDR3 is 17 residues. V lost 3 bases and J 1 base, leaving 18 bases between the germline ends. Germline V CDR1 and CDR2: MNHNS, SASEGT. The CDR3 loop is CASSDTLRQTLNYGYTF. The CDR3 DNA sequence: TGTGCCAGCAGTGATACTCTCCGACAGACACTTAACTATGGCTACACCTTC.

This clonotype was found a few times. This chain joins TRBV28 and TRBJ2-5; TRBD2 is a possible D gene (6 bases). The V gene lost 4 bases and the J gene lost 4 bases, with 10 bases spanning the gap. Germline CDR1 is MDHEN and CDR2 is SYDVKM. The CDR3 is 13 amino acids. The CDR3: CASSSAGGETQYF. In DNA, the CDR3 is TGTGCCAGCAGTTCCGCCGGGGGAGAGACCCAGTACTTC.

This sequence joins TRBV7-8 and TRBJ2-4, with D possibly being TRBD1 (7 bases). The end of the DNA is better explained by TRBJ2-7, so the J call may be wrong. The CDR3 is 16 amino acids. CDR1 and CDR2 from the germline V gene are SGHVS and FQNEAQ. CDR3 in DNA: TGTGCCAGCAGCTTAGGGAGGGGGCCGATTAGCTACGAGCAGTACTTC. This gives the protein CASSLGRGPISYEQYF.

A few counts support this clonotype. This chain joins TRBV14 and TRBJ2-7; D is perhaps TRBD1 or TRBD2 (5 bases each). The V and J ends lost 3 bases and 0 bases respectively, with 15 bases between them. Germline V gene lookup returns CDR1 SGHDN and CDR2 FVKESK. The CDR3 has 16 residues. The DNA for the CDR3 is TGTGCCAGCAGCCACCGGGGCGGAACAGGCTCCTACGAGCAGTACTTC. It yields the protein CASSHRGGTGSYEQYF.

This clonotype was detected ten times or more. V usage is TRBV4-3 and J usage is TRBJ2-2; the D gene is possibly TRBD1 (5 bases). The germline gives CDR1 LGHNA, CDR2 YSLEER. V shed 1 base and J shed 1 base, with 16 bases lying between them. This CDR3 spans 18 amino acids. The CDR3: CASSQVVGAGMNTGELFF. CDR3 nucleotides: TGCGCCAGCAGCCAAGTCGTAGGAGCAGGGATGAACACCGGGGAGCTGTTTTTT.